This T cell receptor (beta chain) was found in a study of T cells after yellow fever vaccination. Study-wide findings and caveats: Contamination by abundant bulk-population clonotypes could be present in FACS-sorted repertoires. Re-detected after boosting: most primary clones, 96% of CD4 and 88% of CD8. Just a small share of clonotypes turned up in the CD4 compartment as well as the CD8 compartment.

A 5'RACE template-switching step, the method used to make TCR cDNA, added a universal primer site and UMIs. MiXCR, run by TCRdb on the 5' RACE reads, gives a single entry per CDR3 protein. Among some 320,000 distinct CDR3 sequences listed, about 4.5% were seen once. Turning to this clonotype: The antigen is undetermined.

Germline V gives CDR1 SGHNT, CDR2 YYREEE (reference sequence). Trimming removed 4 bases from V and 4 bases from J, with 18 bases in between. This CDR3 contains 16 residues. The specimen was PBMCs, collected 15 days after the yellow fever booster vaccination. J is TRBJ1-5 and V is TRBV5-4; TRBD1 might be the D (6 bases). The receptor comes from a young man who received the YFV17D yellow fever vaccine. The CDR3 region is CASSPGTDRQNQPQHF. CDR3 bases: TGTGCCAGCAGCCCGGGAACCGACAGGCAGAATCAGCCCCAGCATTTT.